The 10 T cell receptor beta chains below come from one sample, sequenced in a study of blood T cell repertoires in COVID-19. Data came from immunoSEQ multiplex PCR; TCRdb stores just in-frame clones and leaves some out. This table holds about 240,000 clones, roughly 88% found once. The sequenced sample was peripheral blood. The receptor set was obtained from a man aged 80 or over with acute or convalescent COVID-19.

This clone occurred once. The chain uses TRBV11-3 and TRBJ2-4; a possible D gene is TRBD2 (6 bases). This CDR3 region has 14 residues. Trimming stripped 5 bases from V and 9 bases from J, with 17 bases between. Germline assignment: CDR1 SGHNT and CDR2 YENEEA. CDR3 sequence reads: CASSQAGLGGIQYF. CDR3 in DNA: TGTGCCAGCAGCCAGGCCGGGCTGGGGGGCATTCAGTACTTC.

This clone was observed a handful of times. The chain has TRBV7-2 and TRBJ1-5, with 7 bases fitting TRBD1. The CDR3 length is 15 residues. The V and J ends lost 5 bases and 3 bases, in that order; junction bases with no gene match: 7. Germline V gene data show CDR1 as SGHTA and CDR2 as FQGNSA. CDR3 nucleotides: TGTGCCAGCAGCGACGGGACAGCGTTCAATCAGCCCCAGCATTTT. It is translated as CASSDGTAFNQPQHF.

CDR3: CASRNRGSGTEAFF. CDR3 bases: TGTGCCAGCAGGAACAGGGGAAGCGGCACTGAAGCTTTCTTT. V is TRBV2 and J is TRBJ1-1, with TRBD1 matching over 7 bases. Germline CDR1 is SNHLY and CDR2 is FYNNEI. The CDR3 spans 14 residues. V trimming: 6 bases; J trimming: 4 bases; junction bases outside the gene matches: 8. The full variable domain, its missing parts supplied by reference TRBV2 and TRBJ1-1, is EPEVTQTPSHQVTQMGQEVILRCVPISNHLYFYWYRQILGQKVEFLVSFYNNEISEKSEIFDDQFSVERPDGSNFTLKIRSTKLEDSAMYFCASRNRGSGTEAFFGQGTRLTVV.

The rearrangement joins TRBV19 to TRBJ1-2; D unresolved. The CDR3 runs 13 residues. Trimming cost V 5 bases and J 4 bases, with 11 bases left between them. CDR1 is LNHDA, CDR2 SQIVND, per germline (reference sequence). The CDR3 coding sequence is TGTGCCAGTAGTTCTCATATAGCCTATGGCTACACCTTC. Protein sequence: CASSSHIAYGYTF.

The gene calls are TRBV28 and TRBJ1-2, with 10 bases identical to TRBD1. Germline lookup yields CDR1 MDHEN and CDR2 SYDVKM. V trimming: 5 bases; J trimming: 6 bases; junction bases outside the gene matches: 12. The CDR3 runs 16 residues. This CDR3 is CASSLLPGQGRNGYTF. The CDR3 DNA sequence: TGTGCCAGCAGTCTCCTTCCGGGACAGGGGAGGAATGGCTACACCTTC.

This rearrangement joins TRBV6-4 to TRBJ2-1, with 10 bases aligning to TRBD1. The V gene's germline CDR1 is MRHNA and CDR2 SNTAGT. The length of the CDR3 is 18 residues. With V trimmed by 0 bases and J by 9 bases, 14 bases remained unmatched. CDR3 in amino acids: CASSDSTLVGQGKVEQFF. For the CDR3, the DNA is TGTGCCAGCAGTGACTCGACGCTAGTGGGACAGGGGAAGGTTGAGCAGTTCTTC.

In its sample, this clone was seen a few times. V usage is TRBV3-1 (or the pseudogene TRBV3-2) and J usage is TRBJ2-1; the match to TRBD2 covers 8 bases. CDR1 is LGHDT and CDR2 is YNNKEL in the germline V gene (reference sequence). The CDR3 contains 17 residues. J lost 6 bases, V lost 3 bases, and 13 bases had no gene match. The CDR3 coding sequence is TGTGCCAGCAGCCACCTTAAAGGCGTCCGGGGGGGCAATGAGCAGTTCTTC. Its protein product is CASSHLKGVRGGNEQFF.

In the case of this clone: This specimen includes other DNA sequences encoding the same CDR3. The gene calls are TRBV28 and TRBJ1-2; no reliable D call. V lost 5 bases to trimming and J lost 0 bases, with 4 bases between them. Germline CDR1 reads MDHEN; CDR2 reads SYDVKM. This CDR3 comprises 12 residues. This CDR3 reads CASSASNYGYTF. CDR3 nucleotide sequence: TGTGCCAGCAGTGCGTCTAACTATGGCTACACCTTC.

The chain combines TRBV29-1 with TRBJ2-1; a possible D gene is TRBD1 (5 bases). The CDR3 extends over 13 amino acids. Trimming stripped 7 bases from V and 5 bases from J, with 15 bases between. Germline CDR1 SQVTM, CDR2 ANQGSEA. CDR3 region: CSGTRSQDNEQFF. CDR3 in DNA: TGCAGCGGGACACGTTCGCAGGACAATGAGCAGTTCTTC.

The CDR3 reads CASSLRGRRDTEAFF. The CDR3 nucleotides are TGTGCCAGCAGTCTCAGGGGGCGTCGGGACACTGAAGCTTTCTTT. This chain connects TRBV28 to TRBJ1-1; 8 bases line up with TRBD1. This CDR3 is built from 15 residues. V shed 5 bases and J 3 bases; nucleotides not matched to a gene: 8. Looked up from germline, CDR1 is MDHEN and CDR2 is SYDVKM.